A single T cell receptor (beta chain) is shown here with its context. This clone was recorded at least ten times. What antigen it recognizes has not been identified. A read error may account for a junction end that differs from germline. These data are taken from a study of cytomegalovirus exposure and HLA in healthy donors (dated 2017 in TCRdb). Regarding the study in general: An earlier analysis of some 550 of the donors reported roughly 270 Gb of sequence data and around 120 million unique TCR beta sequences from some 180 million T cells. The study used immunosequencing to profile the T cell repertoires of more than 650 subjects and linked those repertoires to cytomegalovirus serostatus. In a later analysis, previously published TCR beta repertoires from 670 or so donors were re-analyzed and high-resolution HLA genotyping was added so that TCR occurrence patterns could be studied. Typing coverage differed by locus: A, B, C, DRB1 and DQB1 were typed in roughly 620-630 donors, DQA1 in approximately 520, DPA1 in 600 to 610, and DPB1 in 400 to 490. Donor age, sex, ethnicity and CMV serostatus were collected together with the repertoire data. An early release that covered 500 to 800 HLA-typed donors contained about 300 gigabases of sequencing data and 75 million to 100 million unique TCR sequences. On average, roughly 250,000 unique TCR beta nucleotide sequences were sequenced per donor among a few hundred genotyped donors of the cohort, with around 19% of those sequences being non-productive. The later analysis used no new phenotypic data to find candidate immune exposures, relying instead on TCR beta sequences and their occurrence across donors. Because of strong linkage in the cohort, roughly five DR-DQ haplotypes were treated as single units for association and clustering. Every repertoire in the discovery cohort had been generated on one and the same sequencing platform. In an earlier analysis of 500 to 650 of the donors, high-throughput TCR beta sequencing was used to judge whether each TCR beta V gene segment behaved as functional or pseudogenic. In addition to the first cohort of approximately 670 subjects, a separate validation cohort of 120 different subjects was used. HLA typing covered class I and class II loci at four-digit resolution. The genetic ancestry cluster associated with self-reported Caucasian donors included 81% of the approximately 430 genotyped donors. A later genetic analysis used genome-wide SNP genotypes for about 60% of the roughly 700 donors, treating that subset as a discovery cohort. The study combined high-throughput TCR immunosequencing, statistical association of individual TCRs with disease status, and machine learning to predict cytomegalovirus infection status. The aim of the study was to test whether cataloging public T cell receptors could identify signatures of past pathogen exposure.

The study at large found these results: In a later analysis, TCR association rates were found to vary across HLA loci, with the most associated TCRs seen for DRB1 alleles and the fewest for HLA-C alleles. Some IMGT-functional V segments, including TRBV6-2 and TRBV6-3, could not be distinguished by the 87-base-pair reads and were therefore excluded. The sequencing pipeline was judged likely to have produced a cluster of highly shared sequence variants as a technical artifact. In a later analysis, 16,951 TCR beta sequences were associated with specific HLA alleles at a false discovery rate of 0.05. CMV serostatus was the only immune exposure information available for the cohort. The study gave a list of about 150 TCR beta chains associated with cytomegalovirus. Three of the identified cytomegalovirus-associated TCR beta chains were confirmed in vitro to be specific for cytomegalovirus antigens. A later analysis found that most CMV-associated TCR beta chains appeared HLA-restricted, with HLA associations seemingly driven largely by CMV exposure. The presence/absence analyses assumed that sequencing depth was roughly uniform across donors, and that assumption may not be true. A further reported finding was that TCR beta sequences accurately predicted the HLA-A and HLA-B alleles for most subjects in the first cohort. In an earlier analysis of 500 to 650 of the donors, most TCR beta V segments appeared in productive rearrangements about 90% or about 30% of the time, broadly matching IMGT annotations. The authors suggested that the approach could potentially be generalized to other disease states and immunological phenotypes. Correlated functional status among segregating V segments might reflect linkage disequilibrium, but an unknown experimental factor could not be ruled out. Several of the top co-occurrence clusters appeared to be linked to parvovirus B19, influenza, CMV and Epstein-Barr virus, according to a later analysis. Assigning TCR associations to individual alleles was difficult when HLA alleles, especially DR and DQ, strongly co-occurred. Because HLA typing was unavailable for some donors at each locus, only the typed subset was used in association tests. In this cohort, only TCR beta chains were sequenced, and detectable features were limited by the absence of alpha or paired-chain data. Across donors, most TCR sequences were observed very rarely, whereas some public TCRs were present in many individuals. According to a later genetic analysis, donors in an Asian-associated ancestry cluster had fewer N-insertions in productive TCRs than the approximately 650-donor mean. V-gene and J-gene trimming of TCR beta chains was associated with a missense DCLRE1C variant in a later genetic analysis, and the association was replicated in an independent cohort. The classifier was reported to diagnose cytomegalovirus status with high specificity and sensitivity in both the original cohort and the validation cohort. The earlier analysis of almost 600 of the donors excluded roughly 17 rarely observed V segments, including chromosome 9 orphons, because counts were too low. A later analysis found that HLA-associated TCR beta chains were more clonally expanded and had lower generation probabilities than equally common non-associated chains.

The germline V gene specifies SGHNT as CDR1 and YENEEA as CDR2. The CDR3, cysteine through phenylalanine, is 13 amino acids long. Here the CDR3 DNA is all that survives: 39 bases in frame from base 1. In total, 500 to 700 healthy bone marrow donors made up the cohort. At the time of sampling, every cohort member was nominally healthy, though immune exposures that went unrecorded were likely present. The donor was CMV seropositive and belonged to the group of a few hundred seropositive cohort members. Every donor gave a peripheral blood sample, and the peripheral blood mononuclear cells from that sample were used for TCR beta sequencing. The Qiagen DNeasy Blood Extraction Kit was used to extract genomic DNA from the blood cell samples. Library prep was done by the immunoSEQ multiplex PCR assay. For the multiplex PCR, a mixture combining 60 forward primers for TCR Vbeta segments and 13 reverse primers for TCR Jbeta segments was used. Amplification of the CDR3 region of rearranged TCR beta genes was performed with a multiplex PCR assay on genomic DNA. On the Illumina HiSeq System, the amplified TCR beta libraries were sequenced as 87-base-pair reads. As for the authors' bioinformatics: A later analysis counted tens of millions of unique TCR beta chains across the roughly 700 repertoires, and 9 million to 14 million of these chains were shared by at least two donors. Raw reads were error-corrected and collapsed into unique sequences by a nearest-neighbor algorithm in which closely related sequences were merged to remove PCR and sequencing errors. V, D and J gene segments were assigned by aligning CDR3 sequences to IMGT reference sequences. Each retained sequence needed at least a six-nucleotide match to both a V gene segment and a J gene segment. A rearrangement was called productive if the CDR3 had no stop codons and remained in frame with V and J, and every other rearrangement was called non-productive. CDR3 was defined by IMGT convention, running from the second conserved V-encoded cysteine to the conserved J-encoded phenylalanine. The earlier analysis of roughly 590 of the donors excluded any sequence lacking an unambiguous match to a single V gene segment. An earlier analysis of 550 to 650 of the donors classified V segments as functional when productive rearrangements were above 56.7% and as segregating when the standard deviation between donors was above 5%. To diagnose cytomegalovirus status from the catalog of TCR beta chain sequences, a statistical classification framework was built. In a later analysis, V and J genes were assigned by comparing TCR nucleotide sequences against IMGT/GENE-DB human TR gene sequences. In a later analysis, CDR3 sequences and most-parsimonious VDJ recombination scenarios were assigned using the TCRdist pipeline. A later analysis defined each TCR beta chain by its CDR3 amino acid sequence plus V-gene family, and excluded reads lacking a unique V-gene family. In a later analysis, fewer than 650 highly shared, low-generation-probability nucleotide sequences were removed to address suspected cross-contamination and a sequencing artifact. In a later analysis, a clonal expansion index for each public chain was calculated from normalized within-repertoire ranks of inferred template counts. Generation probabilities in a later analysis came from a VDJ recombination model fitted to out-of-frame rearrangements, and those results were checked against IGoR. A later analysis scored TCR-TCR, TCR-HLA and TCR-CMV co-occurrence with hypergeometric tests, applying a repertoire-size bias correction to TCR pairs. To estimate false discovery rates, a later analysis permuted the HLA or CMV assignments 20 times. In a later analysis, co-occurring TCRs were grouped using DBSCAN, and TCRdist sequence similarity was added for clustering within HLA-allele-positive subsets. For co-occurrence clustering, repertoires with fewer than 30,000 or more than 120,000 public chains were excluded, along with roughly 5 repertoires with anomalous nucleotide sharing. TCRdb obtained this table from immuneACCESS and retained in-frame rearrangements with V and J assigned. These tables miss some clones; where compared with another copy, unresolved V genes account for less than half of the shortfall, and the remainder is unexplained. The V and J calls and clone size are taken from that table; D and trimming were inferred from the DNA. This sample comprises over 100,000 clones, 60% to 80% of them detected only once. The ten largest clones add up to approximately 4% of the sample.

The sequenced sample consisted of PBMCs. This chain is built from TRBV11-3 and TRBJ2-7; 5 matching bases give a weak D call of TRBD2. This sequence originates from a man aged 50-60 years in good health and CMV-seropositive. The DNA reads TGTGCCAGCAGCTCACCCCGCGGGTACGGGCAGTACTTC. The translation is CASSSPRGYGQYF. Extended through the reference TRBV11-3 and TRBJ2-7 proteins, this CDR3 yields the full variable domain: EAGVVQSPRYKIIEKKQPVAFWCNPISGHNTLYWYLQNLGQGPELLIRYENEEAVDDSQLPKDRFSAERLKGVDSTLKIQPAELGDSAVYLCASSSPRGYGQYFGPGTRLTVT.